Presented here are 7 T cell receptor beta chains from one specimen sequenced in a study of T cell responses to AZD1222 COVID-19 vaccine. Libraries were prepared by immunoSEQ multiplex PCR; TCRdb keeps only in-frame clonotypes and omits some of them. The repertoire consists of roughly 180,000 clones, with around 87% occurring once and the leading ten covering about 3%. This material consisted of peripheral blood, taken on day 0 of MenACWY control vaccination. The receptors here all came from an adult in good health.

The CDR3 DNA is TGCGCCAGCAGCCAAGCGTCCGCTAGCTCCTACGAGCAGTACTTC. This sequence encodes CASSQASASSYEQYF. The rearrangement joins TRBV4-3 to TRBJ2-7; no firm D call. V was shortened by 1 base and J by 0 bases, with 10 bases between the two germline ends. The CDR3 has 15 amino acids. Per germline, CDR1 LGHNA and CDR2 YSLEER.

The gene calls are TRBV28 and TRBJ2-7, with 11 positions matching TRBD1. The CDR3 spans 16 residues. From germline, CDR1 is MDHEN and CDR2 SYDVKM. V lost 6 bases to trimming and J lost 3 bases; unmatched junction nucleotides: 10. CDR3 in DNA: TGTGCCAGCAGACAGGGTGGACAGGGGGCTTTCTACGAGCAGTACTTC. This sequence encodes CASRQGGQGAFYEQYF.

This clone was detected only once. The chain uses TRBV28 and TRBJ2-4; 8 bases align to TRBD1. Looked up from germline, CDR1 is MDHEN and CDR2 is SYDVKM. The CDR3 covers 16 residues. Trimming at V came to 6 bases and at J to 0 bases, leaving 7 bases not matched to a gene. The CDR3 sequence is CASSTTGDLAKNIQYF. DNA of the CDR3: TGTGCCAGCAGCACGACAGGGGATCTAGCCAAAAACATTCAGTACTTC.

This clone occurred once. The J gene is TRBJ1-1, the V gene TRBV28; D possibly corresponds to TRBD1 (5 bases). The germline V gene has CDR1 MDHEN and CDR2 SYDVKM. Trimming cost V 7 bases and J 4 bases, with 13 bases left between them. The CDR3 spans 13 residues. The CDR3 nucleotides read TGTGCCAGCACCGTGGCGGGGGGCACTGAAGCTTTCTTT. It codes for CASTVAGGTEAFF.

The chain has TRBV6-6 and TRBJ1-2; D not certain. This CDR3 is built from 15 residues. CDR1 and CDR2 (germline): MNHNY, SVGAGI (reference sequence). Trimming cost V 4 bases and J 0 bases, with 12 bases left between them. CDR3 in DNA: TGTGCCAGCAGTTCGTCAGGAGAATCTAACTATGGCTACACCTTC. Protein sequence: CASSSSGESNYGYTF.

The V and J genes are TRBV6-1 and TRBJ2-3; TRBD2 aligns across 8 bases. Trimming at V came to 4 bases and at J to 4 bases, leaving 10 bases not matched to a gene. Germline lookup yields CDR1 MNHNS and CDR2 SASEGT. The CDR3 spans 16 residues. The CDR3 nucleotides are TGTGCCAGCAGTGCCGGGACTAGGACGTTACCAGATACGCAGTATTTT. This encodes CASSAGTRTLPDTQYF.

The V call is TRBV7-3, the J call TRBJ2-5, with D hard to call. V lost 1 base and J 1 base, leaving 4 bases between the germline ends. Germline assignment: CDR1 SGHTA and CDR2 FQGTGA. CDR3 length: 13 amino acids. CDR3 nucleotides: TGTGCCAGCAGCTTAAACAGCCAAGAGACCCAGTACTTC. Translation gives CASSLNSQETQYF.